In its sample, the clone carrying this T cell receptor beta chain was seen many times. Its specificity is not known. Sample time point: sample taken at primary tumor resection. The sample originates from a study of spatial heterogeneity in lung cancer. The trim removed 4 bases at V and 1 base at J, leaving 5 bases unmatched. This CDR3 has 15 residues. General observations from the study: Ubiquitous expanded tumor TCRs were observed in blood more at resection than follow-up.

A distinct unique molecular identifier was carried by each TCR cDNA molecule. Each CDR3 protein gets one entry after TCRdb re-called the 5' RACE reads with MiXCR. The sample has some 21,000 distinct CDR3 sequences, about 3% seen once. The source material was PBMCs, sampled at surgery. The genes are TRBV12-3 or TRBV12-4 and TRBJ2-7; 9 bases are a match to TRBD1. The origin of this receptor is a female donor with early-stage non-small cell lung cancer. CDR3 in DNA: TGTGCCAGCAGTTCCCCTGGGACAGGGTCCTACGAGCAGTACTTC. Residues: CASSSPGTGSYEQYF.